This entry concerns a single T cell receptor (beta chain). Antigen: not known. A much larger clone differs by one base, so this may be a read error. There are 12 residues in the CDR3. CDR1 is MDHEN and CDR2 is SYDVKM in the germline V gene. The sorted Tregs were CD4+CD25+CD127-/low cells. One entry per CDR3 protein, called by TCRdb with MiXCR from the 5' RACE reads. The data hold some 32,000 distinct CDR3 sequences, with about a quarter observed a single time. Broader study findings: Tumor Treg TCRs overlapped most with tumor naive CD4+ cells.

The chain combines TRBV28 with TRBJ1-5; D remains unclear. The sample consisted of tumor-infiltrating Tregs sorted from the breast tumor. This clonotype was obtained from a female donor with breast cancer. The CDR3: CVSSLSQQPQHF. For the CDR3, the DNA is TGTGTCAGCAGTTTATCCCAACAGCCCCAGCATTTT.